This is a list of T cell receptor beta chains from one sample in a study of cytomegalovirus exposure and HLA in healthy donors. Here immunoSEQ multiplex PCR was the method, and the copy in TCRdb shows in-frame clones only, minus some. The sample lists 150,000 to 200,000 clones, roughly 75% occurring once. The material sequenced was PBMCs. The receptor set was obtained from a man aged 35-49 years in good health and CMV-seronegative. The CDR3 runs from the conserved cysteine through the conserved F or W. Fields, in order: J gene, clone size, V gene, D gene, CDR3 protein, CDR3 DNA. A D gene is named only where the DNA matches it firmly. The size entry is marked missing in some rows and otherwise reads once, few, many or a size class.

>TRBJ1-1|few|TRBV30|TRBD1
CAWRDNRGRTEAFF
TGTGCCTGGAGGGACAACAGGGGGCGAACTGAAGCTTTCTTT
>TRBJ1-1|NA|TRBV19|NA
CASSASGGHTEAFF
TGTGCCAGTAGCGCGTCGGGAGGGCACACTGAAGCTTTCTTT
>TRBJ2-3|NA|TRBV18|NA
CASSPKSAPDTQYF
TGTGCCAGCTCACCAAAGAGTGCCCCAGATACGCAGTATTTT
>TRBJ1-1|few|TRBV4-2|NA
CASSQGIGTPNTEAFF
TGTGCCAGCAGCCAAGGGATTGGGACACCAAACACTGAAGCTTTCTTT
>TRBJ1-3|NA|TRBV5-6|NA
CASSDGTPSGNTIYF
TGTGCCAGCAGCGATGGGACACCCTCTGGAAACACCATATATTTT
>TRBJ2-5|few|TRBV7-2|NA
CASSSYQETQYF
TGTGCCAGCAGCTCCTACCAAGAGACCCAGTACTTC
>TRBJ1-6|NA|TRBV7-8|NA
CASSLGTELTPLHF
TGTGCCAGCAGCTTAGGGACAGAGTTAACACCCCTCCACTTT
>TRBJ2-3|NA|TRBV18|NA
CASSPGGGLDTQYF
TGTGCCAGCTCACCGGGAGGGGGATTAGATACGCAGTATTTT
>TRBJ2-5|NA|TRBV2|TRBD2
CAGRTSGEETQYF
TGTGCCGGGAGGACTAGCGGGGAGGAGACCCAGTACTTC
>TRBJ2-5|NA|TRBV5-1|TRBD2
CASSLGVGLAGGPRETQYF
TGCGCCAGCAGCTTGGGAGTGGGACTAGCGGGGGGGCCGAGAGAGACCCAGTACTTC
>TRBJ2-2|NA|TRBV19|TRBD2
CAIQASGGTGELFF
TGTGCCATCCAGGCTAGCGGGGGCACCGGGGAGCTGTTTTTT